The next 21 T cell receptor beta chains were all read from a single sample in a study of regulatory T cells in long-lasting Graves disease. Time point noted: newly diagnosed GD, antithyroid drugs for less than 3 months. From PBMCs, RNA was extracted and then used to make the TCR library. CDR3 regions were amplified by Arm-PCR using iRepertoire HTBI primers to build TCR beta libraries. In TCRdb, the multiplex PCR reads were re-called with MiXCR into one record per CDR3 protein. This table has 550,000 to 600,000 distinct CDR3 sequences, about 16% appearing once. The same sample was also used in a study of T cells in Graves' hyperthyroidism and ophthalmopathy.

Here the sequenced sample was peripheral blood mononuclear cells (PBMCs), taken at new diagnosis, from a patient treated with antithyroid drugs. The receptors were gathered from a man aged 18 to 30 with Graves disease.

This clonotype was found many times. The V and J genes are TRBV7-9 and TRBJ2-1; 14 nucleotides agree with TRBD2. Losses at the gene ends were 8 bases for V and 7 bases for J; bases not matched to a gene: 7. CDR3 size: 15 residues. In germline, CDR1 is SEHNR, CDR2 FQNEAQ (reference sequence). The CDR3 DNA follows: TGTGCCAGCCGAGGGACTAGCGGGAGTAGGAATGAGCAGTTCTTC. Its protein is CASRGTSGSRNEQFF.

There are many counts of this clonotype. V is TRBV29-1 and J is TRBJ2-7; D not certain. V was trimmed by 4 bases and J by 6 bases, leaving 19 bases between them. The CDR3 totals 14 residues. Germline V lookup: CDR1 SQVTM, CDR2 ANQGSEA. The CDR3 nucleotides read TGCAGCGTTGGTTGGTTCAGGCCGCCTTCCGAGCAGTACTTC. This encodes CSVGWFRPPSEQYF.

This clonotype came up a few times. The rearrangement joins TRBV10-3 to TRBJ2-2; D possibly corresponds to TRBD1 (5 bases). The germline V and J ends were trimmed by 7 bases and 2 bases, with 17 bases remaining between them. The CDR3 consists of 16 residues. Germline CDR1 reads ENHRY; CDR2 reads SYGVKD. The CDR3 here is CAIKTLGLSNTGELFF. Written as DNA, the CDR3 is TGTGCCATCAAAACCTTGGGGCTTTCTAACACCGGGGAGCTGTTTTTT.

The chain joins TRBV6-1 to TRBJ1-1; D ambiguous. Germline-derived CDR1 and CDR2 are MNHNS and SASEGT. This CDR3 region has 14 residues. Trimming pared 3 bases from V and 1 base from J, leaving 9 bases between. CDR3: CASSESTANTEAFF. The CDR3, as DNA: TGTGCCAGCAGTGAGTCGACGGCGAACACTGAAGCTTTCTTT.

This chain uses TRBV14 with TRBJ2-7; a weak D match, TRBD2 (5 bases). Germline CDR1 and CDR2: SGHDN and FVKESK. With 0 bases removed from V and 4 bases from J, the gap between germline ends came to 13 bases. This CDR3 region has 15 residues. The DNA of the CDR3 is TGTGCCAGCAGCCAAGAGCTGGACTCCAATTACGAGCAGTACTTC. Translation gives CASSQELDSNYEQYF.

The rearrangement links TRBV27 to TRBJ1-1; 7 bases agree with TRBD1. Germline lookup yields CDR1 MNHEY and CDR2 SMNVEV (reference sequence). CDR3 length: 15 amino acids. J was trimmed by 1 base and V by 2 bases; bases with no gene match: 4. This CDR3 reads CASSLAYRGNTEAFF. CDR3 coding DNA: TGTGCCAGCAGTTTAGCTTACAGGGGGAACACTGAAGCTTTCTTT.

This clonotype has a count of ten or more. The rearrangement joins TRBV6-2 or TRBV6-3 to TRBJ1-5; 9 bases match TRBD1. CDR3 size: 15 residues. J lost 0 bases, V lost 4 bases, and 1 base had no gene match. Germline loops: CDR1 MNHEY, CDR2 SVGEGT. The CDR3 DNA sequence: TGTGCCAGCAGTTGGACAGGGGATAGCAATCAGCCCCAGCATTTT. This gives the protein CASSWTGDSNQPQHF.

The V call is TRBV19, the J call TRBJ1-5; D not resolved. The germline V and J ends were trimmed by 5 bases and 4 bases, with 9 bases remaining between them. CDR3 size: 13 residues. Germline CDR1 is LNHDA and CDR2 is SQIVND (reference sequence). The DNA of the CDR3 is TGTGCCAGTAGTCGGGCTCTTAATCAGCCCCAGCATTTT. Protein sequence: CASSRALNQPQHF.

The chain has TRBV9 and TRBJ2-7; 9 bases line up with TRBD2. Unmatched junction bases numbered 7, after V lost 4 bases and J lost 5 bases. Germline V gene lookup returns CDR1 SGDLS and CDR2 YYNGEE. This CDR3 has 14 residues. The DNA for the CDR3 is TGTGCCAGCAGCCAGGCTAGCGGGGACAACGAGCAGTACTTC. It translates to CASSQASGDNEQYF.

The chain combines TRBV29-1 with TRBJ1-5; possibly TRBD1 for D (5 bases). CDR1 and CDR2 from the germline V gene are SQVTM and ANQGSEA. The CDR3 loop spans 14 amino acids. Trimming stripped 4 bases from V and 0 bases from J, with 10 bases between. The CDR3 reads CSVGGISSNQPQHF. In nucleotides, the CDR3 is TGCAGCGTTGGGGGGATCAGTAGCAATCAGCCCCAGCATTTT.

This clonotype was seen many times. The J gene is TRBJ2-1, the V gene TRBV7-2; the D gene is possibly TRBD1 (5 bases). Germline V gene data show CDR1 as SGHTA and CDR2 as FQGNSA. The CDR3 covers 15 residues. Trimming left V 1 base short and J 4 bases short, with 11 bases between. The CDR3 loop is CASSLGWGSYNEQFF. The CDR3 DNA follows: TGTGCCAGCAGCTTAGGGTGGGGCTCTTACAATGAGCAGTTCTTC.

This clonotype was picked up a small number of times. The chain carries TRBV2 and TRBJ2-1; D is uncertain. CDR1 SNHLY and CDR2 FYNNEI come from the germline V gene. This CDR3 contains 15 residues. V lost 5 bases to trimming and J lost 0 bases, with 11 bases between them. The CDR3 sequence: CASSPRLISYNEQFF. DNA for the CDR3: TGTGCCAGCAGTCCCCGACTTATCTCCTACAATGAGCAGTTCTTC.

In this sample, this clonotype turned up a few times. This sequence joins TRBV20-1 and TRBJ2-1, with D possibly TRBD1 on 5 matching bases. The CDR3 has 13 amino acids. V lost 5 bases and J 8 bases, leaving 16 bases between the germline ends. Germline CDR1 and CDR2: DFQATT and SNEGSKA (reference sequence). The CDR3 DNA follows: TGCAGTGCTCTAGGGGAAACTGGGCATGAGCAGTTCTTC. This translates into CSALGETGHEQFF.

Ten or more counts support this clonotype. The chain combines TRBV7-8 with TRBJ1-2; D gene unclear. Germline CDR1 is SGHVS and CDR2 is FQNEAQ. Trimming took off 1 base at V and 3 bases at J, with 6 bases between the two ends. The CDR3 runs 13 residues. CDR3 sequence: CASSLELYYGYTF. The CDR3 coding sequence is TGTGCCAGCAGCTTAGAACTGTACTATGGCTACACCTTC.

The chain combines TRBV4-1 with TRBJ2-7; 10 positions agree with TRBD2. The CDR3 consists of 15 residues. Germline-derived CDR1 and CDR2 are MGHRA and YSYEKL. Losses at the gene ends were 1 base for V and 6 bases for J; bases not matched to a gene: 6. The CDR3 nucleotides are TGCGCCAGCAGCCAAGGGAGCGGGAGGGCCGGCGAGCAGTACTTC. It translates to CASSQGSGRAGEQYF.

The rearrangement joins TRBV12-3 or TRBV12-4 to TRBJ1-2, with a weak D call TRBD1 (5 bases). This CDR3 comprises 15 residues. The V gene lost 5 bases and the J gene lost 4 bases, with 17 bases spanning the gap. This chain's CDR3 is CASSPRVTSAYGYTF. DNA for the CDR3: TGTGCCAGCAGTCCCAGGGTCACTTCTGCCTATGGCTACACCTTC.

J is TRBJ2-7 and V is TRBV27; D not certain. Germline values: CDR1 MNHEY, CDR2 SMNVEV (reference sequence). V lost 2 bases and J lost 0, with 8 bases in between. The CDR3 consists of 14 residues. The CDR3, as DNA: TGTGCCAGCAGTTTAATGGCCAGCTCCTACGAGCAGTACTTC. Its translation is CASSLMASSYEQYF.

CDR3 residues: CASSPRPQRTGGQPQHF. The CDR3 DNA sequence: TGTGCCAGCTCACCACGACCACAGCGTACAGGGGGGCAGCCCCAGCATTTT. The chain combines TRBV18 with TRBJ1-5; 8 positions agree with TRBD1. The length of the CDR3 is 17 residues. V trimming: 1 base; J trimming: 7 bases; junction bases outside the gene matches: 12. CDR1 and CDR2 (germline): KGHSH, LQKENI. The full variable domain, with the rest looked up from reference TRBV18 and TRBJ1-5, is NAGVMQNPRHLVRRRGQEARLRCSPMKGHSHVYWYRQLPEEGLKFMVYLQKENIIDESGMPKERFSAEFPKEGPSILRIQQVVRGDSAAYFCASSPRPQRTGGQPQHFGDGTRLSIL.

This clonotype was seen ten or more times. The chain joins TRBV12-3 or TRBV12-4 to TRBJ1-3; D gene ambiguous. Between the trimmed V and J ends, which lost 3 bases and 4 bases, there was a span of 10 bases. This CDR3 region has 14 residues. CDR3: CASSFRGLGNTIYF. CDR3 sequence (DNA): TGTGCCAGCAGTTTCCGGGGTCTAGGAAACACCATATATTTT.

This clonotype was counted a few times. The chain links TRBV7-9 to TRBJ1-3, with TRBD1 as a possible D gene (6 bases). CDR3 length: 17 residues. V lost 11 bases and J lost 1, with 24 bases in between. Germline CDR1 reads SEHNR; CDR2 reads FQNEAQ (reference sequence). As DNA, the CDR3 is TGTGCCTCAGTTCGTGAGGACAGCTTTTTTTCTGGAAACACCATATATTTT. Protein product: CASVREDSFFSGNTIYF. The variable domain in full, with the rest retrieved from reference TRBV7-9 and TRBJ1-3, is DTGVSQNPRHKITKRGQNVTFRCDPISEHNRLYWYRQTLGQGPEFLTYFQNEAQLEKSRLLSDRFSAERPKGSFSTLEIQRTEQGDSAMYLCASVREDSFFSGNTIYFGEGSWLTVV.

On this clonotype itself: Compared with germline, one end of the junction differs, possibly owing to a read error. J is TRBJ1-5 and V is TRBV5-6; TRBD1 is a possible D gene (6 bases). Germline lookup yields CDR1 SGHDT and CDR2 YYEEEE. This CDR3 is built from 15 residues. The CDR3 DNA reads as TGTACTGGACAGCCGGTCCCTCATAGCAATCAGACCCAGCATTTT. It specifies CTGQPVPHSNQTQHF.